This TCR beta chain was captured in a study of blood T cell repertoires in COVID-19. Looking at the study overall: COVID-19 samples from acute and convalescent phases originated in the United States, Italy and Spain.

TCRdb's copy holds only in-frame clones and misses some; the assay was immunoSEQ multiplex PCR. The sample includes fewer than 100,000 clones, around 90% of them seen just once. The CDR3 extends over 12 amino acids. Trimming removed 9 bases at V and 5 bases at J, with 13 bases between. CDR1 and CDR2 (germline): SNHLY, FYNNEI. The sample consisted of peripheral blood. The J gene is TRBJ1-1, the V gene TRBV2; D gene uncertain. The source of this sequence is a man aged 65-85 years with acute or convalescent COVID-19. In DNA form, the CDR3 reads TGTGCCAGATCGATCGGAGGGACTGAAGCTTTCTTT. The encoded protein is CARSIGGTEAFF.